This is a list of T cell receptor beta chains from one sample in a study of cytomegalovirus exposure and HLA in healthy donors. Sequenced by immunoSEQ multiplex PCR; TCRdb stores in-frame clones only, minus some. The data contain more than 80,000 clones, over 60% of them singletons. The specimen sequenced was PBMCs. The receptors were gathered from a woman in her 50s in good health and CMV-seropositive. CDR3s include the opening cysteine and the closing phenylalanine or tryptophan.

cdr3_aa,j_call,v_call
CASSIRTGSYGYTF,TRBJ1-2,TRBV19
CASSRHRGRRSDTQYF,TRBJ2-3,TRBV5-1
CAISEGTGFTGELFF,TRBJ2-2,TRBV10-3
CASSFRTGANTEAFF,TRBJ1-1,TRBV5-1
CASRGEDYNEQFF,TRBJ2-1,TRBV6-5
CASSPRRASGGQETQYF,TRBJ2-5,TRBV14
CASSRTGGLSDTQYF,TRBJ2-3,TRBV4-1
CASRPGTGPTYEQYF,TRBJ2-7,TRBV2
CSVEDMGLVYNEQFF,TRBJ2-1,TRBV29-1
CASSPTRNTIYF,TRBJ1-3,TRBV11-2
CASSRNDRDGYTF,TRBJ1-2,TRBV5-1
CAWSDGMGTHEAFF,TRBJ1-1,TRBV30
CAWSPQGFEQFF,TRBJ2-1,TRBV30
CASSEAQGALNQPQHF,TRBJ1-5,TRBV6-1
CASSFTESPLHF,TRBJ1-6,TRBV27
CASSYAGTPDTIYF,TRBJ1-3,TRBV6-5
CASSFTGQRRYEQYF,NA,TRBV28
CASSWDSYGYTF,TRBJ1-2,TRBV11-1
CATFHSGGYQETQYF,TRBJ2-5,TRBV10-1
CASSLAELAGILPSYEQYF,TRBJ2-7,TRBV7-9
CASSLRQGLQPQHF,TRBJ1-5,TRBV7-2
CASSPDRVYGYTF,TRBJ1-2,TRBV6-5
CASSLYFRQGAYEQYF,TRBJ2-7,TRBV5-1
CASSPILGTGKLFF,TRBJ1-4,TRBV7-9
CASSPMRAADYGYTF,TRBJ1-2,TRBV9
CSASTGTGELFF,TRBJ2-2,TRBV29-1
CASSSGLSFTEAFF,TRBJ1-1,TRBV6-1
CAWNRGIEAFF,TRBJ1-1,TRBV30
CASSVRRGAPYEQYF,TRBJ2-7,TRBV6-5
CASSLYSGGADTQYF,TRBJ2-3,TRBV5-4
CASSLVGGNQPQHF,TRBJ1-5,TRBV5-1